Shown below are 14 T cell receptor beta chains from a single sample sequenced in a study of cytomegalovirus exposure and HLA in healthy donors. This PCR relied on a set of 60 Vbeta primers and 13 Jbeta primers. Libraries were prepared by immunoSEQ multiplex PCR; TCRdb keeps only in-frame clonotypes and omits some of them. The sample holds tens of thousands of clones. Sequencing was performed on PBMCs. These receptors were collected from a woman in her twenties or thirties in good health and CMV-seropositive.

DNA for the CDR3: TGTGCCAGCGAGGGAAGTGAAAAACTGTTTTTT. Encoded protein: CASEGSEKLFF. V and J are TRBV2 and TRBJ1-4; D is uncertain. Germline V gene sequence: CDR1 SNHLY, CDR2 FYNNEI. The CDR3 has 11 amino acids. V lost 8 bases and J 7 bases, leaving 8 bases between the germline ends.

The chain uses TRBV6-5 and TRBJ2-7; possibly TRBD2 for D (6 bases). This CDR3 is 15 amino acids long. The germline V gene has CDR1 MNHEY and CDR2 SVGAGI. V dropped 6 bases and J dropped 7 bases, with 22 bases sitting between them. CDR3 bases: TGTGCCAGCAGCGACACTAGCCACACAGGACGGGAGCAGTACTTC. Amino acid sequence: CASSDTSHTGREQYF.

The J gene is TRBJ2-7, the V gene TRBV9; perhaps TRBD1 as D (6 bases). With 7 bases removed from V and 3 bases from J, the gap between germline ends came to 17 bases. Looked up from germline, CDR1 is SGDLS and CDR2 is YYNGEE. This CDR3 is built from 14 residues. The CDR3 loop is CASGSGGTNYEQYF. The CDR3 DNA is TGTGCCAGCGGCAGTGGGGGCACCAACTACGAGCAGTACTTC.

The J gene is TRBJ1-2, the V gene TRBV4-1; TRBD1 matches 8 bases. This CDR3 has 15 amino acids. V was clipped by 4 bases and J by 3 bases; unmatched bases: 7. Per the germline V gene, CDR1 is MGHRA and CDR2 is YSYEKL. DNA for the CDR3: TGCGCCAGCAGCCTAACCCTGACAGGGGACTATGGCTACACCTTC. This encodes CASSLTLTGDYGYTF.

The rearrangement uses TRBV4-1 and TRBJ1-2; weak D call: TRBD1 (6 bases). The CDR3 runs 16 residues. V lost 4 bases and J lost 1, with 16 bases in between. Per the germline V gene, CDR1 is MGHRA and CDR2 is YSYEKL. For the CDR3, the DNA is TGCGCCAGCAGCCCTGGGCAGGGGTGGAATAACTATGGCTACACCTTC. Its protein is CASSPGQGWNNYGYTF.

This chain links TRBV5-3 with TRBJ2-2; 8 nucleotides match TRBD1. TRBV5-3 is flagged as an ORF with uncertain function. V trimming: 3 bases; J trimming: 1 base; junction bases outside the gene matches: 8. This CDR3 is built from 17 residues. The CDR3 spells CARSSTGVRRNTGELFF. As DNA, the CDR3 is TGTGCCAGAAGCTCGACAGGGGTGCGGAGGAACACCGGGGAGCTGTTTTTT.

The CDR3 DNA reads TGCAGCGTTGAGGGCAGGGCCTACGAGCAGTACTTC. As protein: CSVEGRAYEQYF. The V call is TRBV29-1, the J call TRBJ2-7, with D possibly being TRBD1 (5 bases). The germline gives CDR1 SQVTM, CDR2 ANQGSEA. Trimming cost V 3 bases and J 2 bases, with 8 bases left between them. The CDR3 is 12 amino acids.

The CDR3 is CASSLGTPDNPYEQYF. CDR3 DNA: TGTGCCAGCAGCTTAGGGACTCCAGACAACCCCTACGAGCAGTACTTC. The chain has TRBV7-6 and TRBJ2-7; a possible D gene is TRBD2 (5 bases). V gave up 1 base and J gave up 2 bases, with 15 bases separating them. Germline CDR1 reads SGHVS; CDR2 reads FNYEAQ. This CDR3 has 16 amino acids.

The rearrangement joins TRBV5-6 to TRBJ2-7, with 11 positions matching TRBD1. Per the germline V gene, CDR1 is SGHDT and CDR2 is YYEEEE. The CDR3 length is 14 residues. Germline trimming cut 5 bases from V and 3 bases from J; bases unmatched to any gene: 4. The CDR3 nucleotides are TGTGCCAGCAGTCCGGACAGGGGGCTCTACGAGCAGTACTTC. Translating gives CASSPDRGLYEQYF.

This rearrangement joins TRBV11-2 to TRBJ2-7; the match to TRBD1 covers 9 bases. CDR3 length equals 16 residues. V lost 5 bases to trimming and J lost 7 bases; unmatched junction nucleotides: 15. Germline CDR1 and CDR2: SGHAT and FQNNGV. CDR3 residues: CASSLTPGQGFMEQYF. CDR3 DNA sequence: TGTGCCAGCAGCCTTACACCGGGACAGGGTTTCATGGAGCAGTACTTC.

J is TRBJ2-7 and V is TRBV15; a weak D match, TRBD1 (6 bases). Germline V gene sequence: CDR1 LNHNV, CDR2 YYDKDF (reference sequence). The CDR3 consists of 16 residues. Deletions cut 2 bases from V and 0 bases from J, with 14 bases between. CDR3 DNA: TGTGCCACCAGCAGACATTCATTGGGGGCCTCCTACGAGCAGTACTTC. This codes for CATSRHSLGASYEQYF.

The V and J genes are TRBV10-2 and TRBJ1-5; D is undetermined. Trimming pared 4 bases from V and 7 bases from J, leaving 11 bases between. Looked up from germline, CDR1 is WSHSY and CDR2 is SAAADI. The CDR3 runs to 13 residues. The CDR3 DNA reads as TGCGCCAGCAGTGGGCACTTGAGGCAGCCCCAGCATTTT. Its protein is CASSGHLRQPQHF.

The genes are TRBV15 and TRBJ2-1; tentatively, D is TRBD1 (6 bases). The CDR3 totals 12 residues. Germline V gene data show CDR1 as LNHNV and CDR2 as YYDKDF (reference sequence). V was pared by 6 bases and J by 10 bases, with 13 bases between. CDR3 bases: TGTGCCACCAGTTGGGACATCGGCGAGCAGTTCTTC. It specifies CATSWDIGEQFF. The full variable domain, completed using reference TRBV15 and TRBJ2-1, is DAMVIQNPRYQVTQFGKPVTLSCSQTLNHNVMYWYQQKSSQAPKLLFHYYDKDFNNEADTPDNFQSRRPNTSFCFLDIRSPGLGDTAMYLCATSWDIGEQFFGPGTRLTVL.

The chain is built from TRBV19 and TRBJ1-1, with TRBD1 identical over 8 bases. This CDR3 spans 13 amino acids. The germline CDR1 and CDR2 sequences are LNHDA and SQIVND (reference sequence). Trimming took 5 bases from V and 9 from J; bases not matched to a gene: 8. The CDR3: CASSGDRGEKAFF. For the CDR3, the DNA is TGTGCCAGTAGTGGTGACAGGGGAGAGAAAGCTTTCTTT.